This paragraph covers one T cell receptor (beta chain) sequence. Profiled with immunoSEQ multiplex PCR; TCRdb holds only in-frame clones, not every one. The sample shows about 50,000 clones, approximately 92% of them seen only once. Germline V lookup: CDR1 MGHRA, CDR2 YSYEKL. The CDR3 covers 16 residues. J lost 10 bases, V lost 1 base, and 13 bases had no gene match. The data were obtained in a study of T cell changes during pregnancy in multiple sclerosis. Here the sequenced sample was CD4+ T cells from peripheral blood mononuclear cells, taken in the third trimester of pregnancy. V gene TRBV4-1 combines with J gene TRBJ2-1; the match to TRBD1 covers 7 bases. This clonotype originated in a female donor with multiple sclerosis, enrolled in a pregnancy study. In DNA, the CDR3 is TGCGCCAGCAGCCAAGCCGGGACAGCAATCAACCTAGAGCAGTTCTTC. Amino acid sequence: CASSQAGTAINLEQFF.